The 16 T cell receptor beta chains below were found in one sample sequenced in a study of T-cell reconstitution after alpha-beta-depleted transplantation in children. Unique molecular identifiers featured in how the TCRbeta library was prepared. TCRdb reprocessed the PCR reads with MiXCR, giving one entry per CDR3 protein. The data show about 540,000 distinct CDR3 sequences, around 18% seen once. The sequences come from PBMCs from the stem cell graft donor, collected from the stem cell graft. Receptors were obtained from a human donor who donated a stem cell graft to a child with acute lymphoblastic leukemia.

The chain is built from TRBV5-1 and TRBJ1-4; D not resolved. The CDR3 covers 17 residues. Germline V lookup: CDR1 SGHRS, CDR2 YFSETQ. The V gene lost 4 bases and the J gene lost 1 base, with 17 bases spanning the gap. For the CDR3, the DNA is TGCGCCAGCAGCCGGAACACGGCATCGGGAACTAATGAAAAACTGTTTTTT. Encoded protein: CASSRNTASGTNEKLFF.

This clonotype was picked up a small number of times. J is TRBJ2-1 and V is TRBV29-1; D gene uncertain. The CDR3 has 13 amino acids. The germline CDR1 and CDR2 sequences are SQVTM and ANQGSEA. Between the trimmed V and J ends, which lost 0 bases and 1 base, there was a span of 4 bases. The chain's CDR3 is CSVEESSYNEQFF. Written as DNA, the CDR3 is TGCAGCGTTGAAGAATCGTCCTACAATGAGCAGTTCTTC.

The V and J genes are TRBV5-1 and TRBJ2-5; perhaps TRBD1 as D (6 bases). CDR1 is SGHRS, CDR2 YFSETQ, per germline. V lost 5 bases and J 6 bases, leaving 20 bases between the germline ends. This CDR3 is 15 amino acids long. CDR3 loop: CASRHRDLKAQTQYF. CDR3 DNA sequence: TGCGCCAGCAGACACAGGGACCTTAAGGCGCAGACCCAGTACTTC.

This clonotype was counted between two and nine times. V usage is TRBV21-1 and J usage is TRBJ2-2; TRBD2, as called in the table, went unchecked against the DNA. TRBV21-1 is classified as a pseudogene. CDR3 length: 19 amino acids. CDR3 coding DNA: TGTGCCAGCAGCAAACCCAAAGCGGCGGGGTTGGCTAACACCGGGGAGCTGTTTTTT. This codes for CASSKPKAAGLANTGELFF.

DNA for the CDR3: TGTGCCAGCAGTTTACTAGCGGGAGGGCTGGGCACAGATACGCAGTATTTT. Amino acid sequence: CASSLLAGGLGTDTQYF. The rearrangement uses TRBV27 and TRBJ2-3; TRBD2 agrees at 12 bases. The V segment lost 2 bases and the J segment 1 base; nucleotides outside the gene matches: 4. Germline CDR1 is MNHEY and CDR2 is SMNVEV (reference sequence). The CDR3 totals 17 residues.

The CDR3, as DNA: TGTGCCAGTACCTGGGGGACAGCTTCCCCTGAAGCTTTCTTT. This encodes CASTWGTASPEAFF. The genes are TRBV19 and TRBJ1-1, with 7 positions matching TRBD1. J lost 6 bases, V lost 7 bases, and 11 bases had no gene match. In germline, CDR1 is LNHDA, CDR2 SQIVND (reference sequence). This CDR3 has 14 amino acids.

The rearrangement joins TRBV9 to TRBJ1-1; D perhaps matches TRBD1 (5 bases). Germline lookup yields CDR1 SGDLS and CDR2 YYNGEE. This CDR3 is built from 16 residues. Trimming stripped 2 bases from V and 0 bases from J, with 14 bases between. CDR3 coding DNA: TGTGCCAGCAGCGTGGGACGGAACGAGATGAACACTGAAGCTTTCTTT. Amino acids: CASSVGRNEMNTEAFF.

V and J are TRBV2 and TRBJ2-1; 10 nucleotides line up with TRBD2. Germline lookup yields CDR1 SNHLY and CDR2 FYNNEI. Losses at the gene ends were 11 bases for V and 5 bases for J; bases not matched to a gene: 21. The CDR3 runs 18 residues. CDR3 amino acids: CAFCSPIILAGAHNEQFF. CDR3 sequence (DNA): TGTGCCTTCTGTTCCCCCATAATCCTAGCGGGGGCCCACAATGAGCAGTTCTTC.

This clonotype occurred a few times. The chain has TRBV6-5 and TRBJ2-7; D possibly uses TRBD1 or TRBD2 (6 bases each). V gave up 2 bases and J gave up 4 bases, with 12 bases separating them. Per the germline V gene, CDR1 is MNHEY and CDR2 is SVGAGI. The CDR3 consists of 14 residues. DNA of the CDR3: TGTGCCAGCAGTTACAGGGGGGACGGTTACGAGCAGTACTTC. Translating gives CASSYRGDGYEQYF.

As DNA, the CDR3 is TGCGCCAGCAGCTACGTAACTAGCACAGATACGCAGTATTTT. It encodes CASSYVTSTDTQYF. The chain uses TRBV5-1 and TRBJ2-3, with D uncertain. The germline gives CDR1 SGHRS, CDR2 YFSETQ. There are 14 residues in the CDR3. Trimming removed 3 bases at V and 0 bases at J, with 8 bases between.

This clonotype was observed many times. The V and J genes are TRBV9 and TRBJ2-3; D possibly corresponds to TRBD2 (6 bases). Germline-derived CDR1 and CDR2 are SGDLS and YYNGEE. This CDR3 region has 15 residues. V was clipped by 2 bases and J by 0 bases, with 10 bases between them. For the CDR3, the DNA is TGTGCCAGCAGCGTCACTAGCCCCAGCACAGATACGCAGTATTTT. Protein product: CASSVTSPSTDTQYF.

This clonotype was observed at least ten times. The chain combines TRBV13 with TRBJ1-2, with D hard to call. Germline-derived CDR1 and CDR2 are PRHDT and FYEKMQ (reference sequence). This CDR3 is 16 amino acids long. V dropped 4 bases and J dropped 3 bases, with 18 bases sitting between them. CDR3 loop: CASSSTSDGVDYGYTF. DNA of the CDR3: TGTGCCAGCAGCTCGACCAGCGACGGAGTGGACTATGGCTACACCTTC.

This clonotype was observed many times. The gene calls are TRBV5-1 and TRBJ1-4; tentative D call: TRBD1 (5 bases). The CDR3 extends over 16 amino acids. In germline, CDR1 is SGHRS, CDR2 YFSETQ. V shed 4 bases and J shed 6 bases, with 19 bases lying between them. This CDR3 reads CASSVGTGTYDEKLFF. The CDR3, as DNA: TGCGCCAGCAGCGTCGGGACGGGGACTTATGATGAAAAACTGTTTTTT.

This clonotype was counted only a few times. The rearrangement links TRBV5-6 to TRBJ2-5, with 12 nucleotides matching TRBD2. From germline, CDR1 is SGHDT and CDR2 YYEEEE. The CDR3 is 17 amino acids. V lost 3 bases to trimming and J lost 2 bases; unmatched junction nucleotides: 8. The CDR3 loop is CASSYGGTSGRQETQYF. The CDR3, as DNA: TGTGCCAGCAGCTACGGGGGGACTAGCGGGCGACAAGAGACCCAGTACTTC.

This clonotype was found a few times. The chain couples TRBV24-1 to TRBJ2-2, with D perhaps matching TRBD1 (5 bases). Germline CDR1 is KGHDR and CDR2 is SFDVKD. V lost 8 bases to trimming and J lost 2 bases, with 14 bases between them. The CDR3 totals 15 residues. The CDR3, as DNA: TGTGCCACCAAACCACAGGACCCCAACACCGGGGAGCTGTTTTTT. It is translated as CATKPQDPNTGELFF.

The chain links TRBV7-8 to TRBJ1-5; possible D gene TRBD1, 6 bases. This CDR3 is built from 15 residues. CDR1 is SGHVS, CDR2 FQNEAQ, per germline. Between the trimmed V and J ends, which lost 6 bases and 6 bases, there was a span of 18 bases. The CDR3 sequence is CASSLHQGPSQPQHF. CDR3 in DNA: TGTGCCAGCAGTCTCCACCAGGGGCCAAGTCAGCCCCAGCATTTT. The whole variable domain, filled in from reference TRBV7-8 and TRBJ1-5, reads GAGVSQSPRYKVAKRGQDVALRCDPISGHVSLFWYQQALGQGPEFLTYFQNEAQLDKSGLPSDRFFAERPEGSVSTLKIQRTQQEDSAVYLCASSLHQGPSQPQHFGDGTRLSIL.